The table lists the clone carrying this T cell receptor beta chain with a few counts. What it recognizes is unknown. The CDR3 has 16 residues. Germline V gene sequence: CDR1 SGHKS, CDR2 YYEKEE (reference sequence). V lost 0 bases and J 0 bases, leaving 7 bases between the germline ends. Generated by immunoSEQ multiplex PCR, the TCRdb table keeps only in-frame clones and is missing some. Among tens of thousands of clones, over 60% were seen once, and the ten largest hold around 9.1%. The sample comes from a study of T cell clones after liver transplantation. Study observations and caveats: Donor-reactive sequences fell more than third party-reactive ones, suggesting partial deletion.

This specimen was CD4+ T cells from blood, taken at the 22-month timepoint. The chain combines TRBV5-5 with TRBJ1-6; no reliable D call. This receptor was identified in a human patient who received a liver transplant. T cells may partly derive from the graft donor. Here the CDR3 DNA reads TGTGCCAGCAGCTTGGAAATTAGCTCCTATAATTCACCCCTCCACTTT. Amino acid sequence: CASSLEISSYNSPLHF.